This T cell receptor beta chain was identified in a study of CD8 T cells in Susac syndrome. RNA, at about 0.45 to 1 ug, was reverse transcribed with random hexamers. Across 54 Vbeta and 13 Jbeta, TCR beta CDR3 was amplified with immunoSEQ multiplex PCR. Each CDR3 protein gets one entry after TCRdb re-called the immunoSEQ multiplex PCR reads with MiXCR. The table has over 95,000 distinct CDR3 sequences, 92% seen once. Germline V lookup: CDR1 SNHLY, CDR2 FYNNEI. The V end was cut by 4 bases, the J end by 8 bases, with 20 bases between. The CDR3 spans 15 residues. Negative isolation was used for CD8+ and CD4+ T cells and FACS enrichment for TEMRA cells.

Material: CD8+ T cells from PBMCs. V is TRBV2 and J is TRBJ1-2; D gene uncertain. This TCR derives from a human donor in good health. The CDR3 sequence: CASSGAQPGREGYTF. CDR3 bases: TGTGCCAGCAGTGGGGCACAGCCCGGCCGTGAGGGCTACACCTTC.